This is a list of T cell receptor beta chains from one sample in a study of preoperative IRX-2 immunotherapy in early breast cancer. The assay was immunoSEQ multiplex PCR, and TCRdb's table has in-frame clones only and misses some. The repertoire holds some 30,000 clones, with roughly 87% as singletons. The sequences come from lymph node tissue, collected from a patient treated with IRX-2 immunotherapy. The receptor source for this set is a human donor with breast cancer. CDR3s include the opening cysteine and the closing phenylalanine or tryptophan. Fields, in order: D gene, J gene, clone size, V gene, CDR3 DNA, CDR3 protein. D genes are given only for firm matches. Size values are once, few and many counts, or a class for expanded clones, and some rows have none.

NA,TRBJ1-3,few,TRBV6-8,TGTGCCAGCAGTGCGGGACGACTGAGAACTGGAAACACCATATATTTT,CASSAGRLRTGNTIYF
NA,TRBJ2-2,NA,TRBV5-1,TGCGCCAGCAGCCGACAGGTGGGACACACCGGGGAGCTGTTTTTT,CASSRQVGHTGELFF
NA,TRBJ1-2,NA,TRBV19,TGTGCCAGTAGTATGGTTGGCGGGCACTACACCTTC,CASSMVGGHYTF
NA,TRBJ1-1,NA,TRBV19,TGTGCCAGTAGTATAGCGCGGGGGACTGAAGCTTTCTTT,CASSIARGTEAFF
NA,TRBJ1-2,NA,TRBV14,TGTGCCAGCAGCCATTCGGGGGACACGTTCTATGGCTACACCTTC,CASSHSGDTFYGYTF
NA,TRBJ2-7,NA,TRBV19,TGTGCCAGTAGTGTGGGCGACGAGCAGTACTTC,CASSVGDEQYF
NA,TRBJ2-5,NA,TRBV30,TGTGCCTGGAGCCAACGGGGAGTAGAGACCCAGTACTTC,CAWSQRGVETQYF
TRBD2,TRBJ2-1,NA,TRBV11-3,TGTGCCAGCAGCCCAGGACTAGCGGCGAACAATGAGCAGTTCTTC,CASSPGLAANNEQFF
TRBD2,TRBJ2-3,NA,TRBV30,TGTGCCTGGAGTGTAGGTCTAGCGGGAGTGGCTACGCAGTATTTT,CAWSVGLAGVATQYF
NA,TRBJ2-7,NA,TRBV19,TGTGCCAGTAGTACACCAGGACTATTATACGAGCAGTACTTC,CASSTPGLLYEQYF
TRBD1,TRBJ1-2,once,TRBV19,TGTGCCAGTAGTAGAGGGACAGGGGGAGTTCGAGGCTACACCTTC,CASSRGTGGVRGYTF
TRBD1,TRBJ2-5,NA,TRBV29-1,TGCAGCGTTGACAGGGGGCGTGGGGCTCAAGAGACCCAGTACTTC,CSVDRGRGAQETQYF
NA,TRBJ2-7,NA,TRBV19,TGTGCCACCAGCAACCCGGGACAACAATACGAGCAGTACTTC,CATSNPGQQYEQYF
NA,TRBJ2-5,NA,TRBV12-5,TGTGCTAGTGGCTCGGACCAGACAGAGACCCAGTACTTC,CASGSDQTETQYF
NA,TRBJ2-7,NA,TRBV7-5,TGTGCCAGCAGCTTCCAAAAGGGGTTATCCTACGAGCAGTACTTC,CASSFQKGLSYEQYF
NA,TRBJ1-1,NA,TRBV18,TGTGCCAGCTCACCCATGAACACTGAAGCTTTCTTT,CASSPMNTEAFF
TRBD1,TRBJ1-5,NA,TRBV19,TGTGCCAGTAGTACCCGACAGGGGGATCAGGCCCAGCATTTT,CASSTRQGDQAQHF
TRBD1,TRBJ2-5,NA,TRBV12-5,TGTGCTAGTGGTTTGACGCGGACAGGGGAGGAAGAGACCCAGTACTTC,CASGLTRTGEEETQYF
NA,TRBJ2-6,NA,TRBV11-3,TGTGCCAGCAGTCTGACCCCCCGACTCTTGTTGGCTGGGGCCAACGTCCTGACTTTC,CASSLTPRLLLAGANVLTF
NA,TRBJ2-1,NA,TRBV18,TGTGCCAGCTCCCAAGGGGCAGGCTCCTACAATGAGCAGTTCTTC,CASSQGAGSYNEQFF
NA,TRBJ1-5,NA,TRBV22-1,TGTGCCAGCAGTTTATTCTTCAGTCAGCCCCAGCATTTT,CASSLFFSQPQHF
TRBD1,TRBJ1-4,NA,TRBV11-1,TGTGCCAGCAGCTTCACCGCCCAGGGGGCTGCGGGAAAACTGTTTTTT,CASSFTAQGAAGKLFF
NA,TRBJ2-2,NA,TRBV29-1,TGCAGCGTTGAAGCGGTAGTCACCGGGGAGCTGTTTTTT,CSVEAVVTGELFF
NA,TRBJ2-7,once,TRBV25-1,TGTGCCAGCAGTGAATCTGGCAGCTCCTACGAGCAGTACTTC,CASSESGSSYEQYF
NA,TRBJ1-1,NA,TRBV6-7,TGTGCCAGCAGTTTTCAGGGAGCAGGCACTGAAGCTTTCTTT,CASSFQGAGTEAFF
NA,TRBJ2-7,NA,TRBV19,TGTGCCAGTAGCCCCGGGACCTTCCCCTACGAGCAGTACTTC,CASSPGTFPYEQYF
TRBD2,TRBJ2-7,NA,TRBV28,TGTGCCAGCAACTTAAGCGGGGGGCTGGGCTACGAGCAGTACTTC,CASNLSGGLGYEQYF
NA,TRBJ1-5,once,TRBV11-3,TGTGCCAGCAGCCTTCACGATCCATATAGCAATCAGCCCCAGCATTTT,CASSLHDPYSNQPQHF
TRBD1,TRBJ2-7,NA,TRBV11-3,TGTGCCAGCAGCTCTTCGGACAGGGGGCTCTCCTACGAGCAGTACTTC,CASSSSDRGLSYEQYF
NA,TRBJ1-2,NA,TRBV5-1,TGCGCCAGCAGCCCCATGGCTGGAGAATATGGCTACACCTTC,CASSPMAGEYGYTF
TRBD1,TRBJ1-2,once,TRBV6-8,TGTGCCAGCAGTTCGGGGACAGGGGGCTGGGCTGGCTACACCTTC,CASSSGTGGWAGYTF
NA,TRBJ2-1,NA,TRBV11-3,TGTGCCAGCAGCCAAAGTCTAATTACTAGGTCCTACAATGAGCAGTTCTTC,CASSQSLITRSYNEQFF
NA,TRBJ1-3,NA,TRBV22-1,TGTGCCAGCAGTTTGGAAGGGGTTCCCACTGGAAACACCATATATTTT,CASSLEGVPTGNTIYF
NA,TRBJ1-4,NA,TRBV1,TGCGCCAGCAGCCAGCCAGTCGTGGGGGTCGTCGAAAAACTGTTTTTT,CASSQPVVGVVEKLFF
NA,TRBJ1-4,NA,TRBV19,TGTGCCAGTAGTCCCTCACGAGACTTTAATGAAAAACTGTTTTTT,CASSPSRDFNEKLFF
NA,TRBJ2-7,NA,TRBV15,TGTGCCACCAGCAGAGATGGGAATTCCTACGAGCAGTACTTC,CATSRDGNSYEQYF
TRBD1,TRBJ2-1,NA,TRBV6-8,TGTGCCAGCAGAGAGCGCGGACAGGGGGCCTACAATGAGCAGTTCTTC,CASRERGQGAYNEQFF
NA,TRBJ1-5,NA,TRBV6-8,TGTGCCAGCAGACCAACTGGGGGGAGGGTGACCGGCAATCAGCCCCAGCATTTT,CASRPTGGRVTGNQPQHF
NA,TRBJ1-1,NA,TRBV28,TGTGCCAGCATCGTACCTGGGTGGAACACTGAAGCTTTCTTT,CASIVPGWNTEAFF
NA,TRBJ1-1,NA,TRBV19,TGTGCCAGTAGTATTGGAGGGTCTGGCACTGAAGCTTTCTTT,CASSIGGSGTEAFF
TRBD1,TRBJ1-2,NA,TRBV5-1,TGCGCCAGCAGCTTCACCCGGGACAGGGGAGGCAACGGCTACACCTTC,CASSFTRDRGGNGYTF
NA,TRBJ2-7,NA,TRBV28,TGTGCCACCTCCGGGACACCCTACGAGCAGTACTTC,CATSGTPYEQYF
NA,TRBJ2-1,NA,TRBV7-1,TGTGCCAGCAGCTTCGCCAGGCCCAATGAGCAGTTCTTC,CASSFARPNEQFF
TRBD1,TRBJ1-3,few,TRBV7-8,TGTGCCAGCAGCCTCCCGGGACAGGCTTACTCTGGAAACACCATATATTTT,CASSLPGQAYSGNTIYF
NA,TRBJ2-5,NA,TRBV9,TGTGCCAGCTTGGGACGGTGGGTGGAGACCCAGTACTTC,CASLGRWVETQYF
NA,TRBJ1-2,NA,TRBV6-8,TGTGCCAGCAGTTACGGTGTTGAAGGCCGGGGCTACACCTTC,CASSYGVEGRGYTF
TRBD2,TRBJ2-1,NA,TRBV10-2,TGCGCCAGCAGTGACTCTAGCGGGGGTAAATTTAGCTCCTACAATGAGCAGTTCTTC,CASSDSSGGKFSSYNEQFF
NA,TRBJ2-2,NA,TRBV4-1,TGCGCCAGCAGCCTCAATCGGACTCTGGGGAACACCGGGGAGCTGTTTTTT,CASSLNRTLGNTGELFF
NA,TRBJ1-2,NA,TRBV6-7,TGTGCCAGCAGTTACTCGTCCAGGGAAGGGGGCTACACCTTC,CASSYSSREGGYTF
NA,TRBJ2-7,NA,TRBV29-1,TGCAGCGCCCGAACCGGAGGCAGCTCCTACGAGCAGTACTTC,CSARTGGSSYEQYF
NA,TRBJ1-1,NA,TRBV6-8,TGTGCCAGCAGAACTAACCAGAACACTGAAGCTTTCTTT,CASRTNQNTEAFF
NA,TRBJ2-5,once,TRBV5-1,TGCGCCAGCAGCTGGAGGAAGGGGCAAGAGACCCAGTACTTC,CASSWRKGQETQYF
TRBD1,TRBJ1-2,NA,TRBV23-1,TGCGCCAGCAGCCGGGGAACAGGGGAAGGGTATGGCTACACCTTC,CASSRGTGEGYGYTF